A single sample is the source of the 20 T cell receptor beta chains below, sequenced in a study of beta chain features in type 1 diabetes. These receptors' targets are unknown. Reverse transcribing all isolated RNA meant expressed TCRB transcripts were sequenced. Only in-frame clones appear in the TCRdb table, and some are missing; sequencing was by immunoSEQ multiplex PCR. This table holds a few hundred thousand clones, 10% to 15% found once. Study results and limitations: Shortening of TCRB CDR3s, moderate but significant, appeared in all four CD4+ subsets of Type 1 diabetes patients.

Sequencing was performed on naive CD4+ T cells from blood. These TCRs come from a young woman with type 1 diabetes.

This clone was counted a few times. The chain couples TRBV6-5 to TRBJ2-7, with 10 bases lining up with TRBD1. The CDR3 covers 15 residues. With V trimmed by 4 bases and J by 3 bases, 6 bases remained unmatched. Germline-derived CDR1 and CDR2 are MNHEY and SVGAGI. This chain's CDR3 is CASSSRDRGNYEQYF. Written as DNA, the CDR3 is TGTGCCAGCAGTTCCCGGGACAGGGGTAACTACGAGCAGTACTTC.

Points on this clone: The sample contains more than one DNA sequence encoding this CDR3. The chain recombines TRBV30 with TRBJ1-3, with D uncertain. The CDR3 is 12 amino acids. Germline CDR1 reads GTSNPN; CDR2 reads SVGIG (reference sequence). V was clipped by 0 bases and J by 3 bases, with 3 bases between them. The CDR3 here is CAWSVSGNTIYF. CDR3 in DNA: TGTGCCTGGAGTGTTAGTGGAAACACCATATATTTT.

The chain employs TRBV23-1 and TRBJ2-5; TRBD2 might be the D (5 bases). TRBV23-1 is an ORF for which the function is uncertain. This CDR3 is built from 15 residues. V lost 3 bases, J lost 11 bases, and 22 bases lay in between. The CDR3 region is CASSHRLVPTREQYF. As DNA, the CDR3 is TGCGCCAGCAGTCACCGTCTGGTCCCTACTAGGGAGCAGTACTTC.

This chain links TRBV15 with TRBJ1-1; no clear D gene. The CDR3 is 14 residues long. The germline V gene encodes CDR1 LNHNV and CDR2 YYDKDF (reference sequence). The V gene lost 1 base and the J gene lost 3 bases, with 9 bases spanning the gap. CDR3 in amino acids: CATSRGRVDTEAFF. DNA of the CDR3: TGTGCCACCAGCAGAGGACGGGTTGACACTGAAGCTTTCTTT. The entire variable domain, with the rest obtained from reference TRBV15 and TRBJ1-1, is as follows: DAMVIQNPRYQVTQFGKPVTLSCSQTLNHNVMYWYQQKSSQAPKLLFHYYDKDFNNEADTPDNFQSRRPNTSFCFLDIRSPGLGDTAMYLCATSRGRVDTEAFFGQGTRLTVV.

This clone was counted only a few times. The chain employs TRBV9 and TRBJ2-1; 10 nucleotides line up with TRBD1. From germline, CDR1 is SGDLS and CDR2 YYNGEE. The CDR3 loop spans 16 amino acids. V was clipped by 3 bases and J by 6 bases; unmatched bases: 9. CDR3 nucleotides: TGTGCCAGCAGCGCTCGCGGGACAGGGGTTCGCAATGAGCAGTTCTTC. It translates to CASSARGTGVRNEQFF.

The sample holds one count of this clone. CDR3 in DNA: TGTGCCAGCAGCCATAGACTGGGACTAGCGGAAAATGAGCAGTTCTTC. This gives the protein CASSHRLGLAENEQFF. The V call is TRBV14, the J call TRBJ2-1; 11 bases map to TRBD2. This CDR3 contains 16 residues. V was pared by 3 bases and J by 7 bases, with 8 bases of the junction left unmatched. CDR1 SGHDN and CDR2 FVKESK come from the germline V gene.

This clone was found a few times. The chain joins TRBV19 to TRBJ2-7; D is unresolved. Germline CDR1 is LNHDA and CDR2 is SQIVND (reference sequence). V was shortened by 6 bases and J by 6 bases, with 15 bases between the two germline ends. There are 13 residues in the CDR3. CDR3 bases: TGTGCCAGTAGCGTCCAACCCATCGGCGAGCAGTACTTC. It yields the protein CASSVQPIGEQYF.

The chain couples TRBV11-2 to TRBJ1-1, with D unresolved. Germline loops: CDR1 SGHAT, CDR2 FQNNGV. Trimming left V 5 bases short and J 6 bases short, with 19 bases between. This CDR3 has 15 amino acids. In DNA, the CDR3 is TGTGCCAGCAGCGCCCAAACCGGGGTACCCCCTGAAGCTTTCTTT. It translates to CASSAQTGVPPEAFF.

CDR3 sequence (DNA): TGTGCCAGCTCATGGGGACACCCACGTCTTAATGAAAAACTGTTTTTT. Protein: CASSWGHPRLNEKLFF. The chain links TRBV18 to TRBJ1-4; perhaps TRBD1 as D (6 bases). V was cut by 5 bases and J by 4 bases, with 17 bases left in between. The CDR3 spans 16 residues. Germline V lookup: CDR1 KGHSH, CDR2 LQKENI.

The gene calls are TRBV4-1 and TRBJ2-7, with 7 bases identical to TRBD1. Germline assignment: CDR1 MGHRA and CDR2 YSYEKL. J was trimmed by 5 bases and V by 3 bases; bases with no gene match: 10. The CDR3 runs 15 residues. The CDR3 loop reads CASSQWTGPRHEQYF. For the CDR3, the DNA is TGCGCCAGCAGCCAGTGGACAGGTCCGCGCCACGAGCAGTACTTC.

V gene TRBV30 combines with J gene TRBJ2-7; 8 bases fit TRBD2. CDR1 and CDR2 from the germline V gene are GTSNPN and SVGIG (reference sequence). The length of the CDR3 is 12 residues. V was pared by 4 bases and J by 6 bases, with 5 bases of the junction left unmatched. The CDR3 is CAWTASGPEQYF. For the CDR3, the DNA is TGTGCCTGGACAGCTAGCGGGCCCGAGCAGTACTTC.

This clone was counted only a few times. The chain employs TRBV25-1 and TRBJ1-6; 8 bases agree with TRBD1. This CDR3 region has 14 residues. V was clipped by 4 bases and J by 9 bases; unmatched bases: 5. Germline loops: CDR1 MGHDK, CDR2 SYGVNS. CDR3 nucleotides: TGTGCCAGCAGTGTAACAGGGGGTAGTTCACCCCTCCACTTT. It yields the protein CASSVTGGSSPLHF.

In its sample, this clone was seen a few times. The chain is built from TRBV7-3 and TRBJ2-5; TRBD1 matches at 10 bases. The J call is uncertain, as TRBJ2-7 better fits the DNA end. CDR3 length: 14 residues. Germline lookup yields CDR1 SGHTA and CDR2 FQGTGA. In DNA, the CDR3 is TGTGCCAGCAGCAAGGGACAGGGGCCCTACGAGCAGTACTTC. As protein: CASSKGQGPYEQYF.

The chain combines TRBV15 with TRBJ2-3, with D perhaps TRBD1 (7 bases). Germline V lookup: CDR1 LNHNV, CDR2 YYDKDF (reference sequence). The ends were cut back, 5 bases at V and 8 bases at J, with 11 bases in the middle. The length of the CDR3 is 12 residues. In DNA, the CDR3 is TGTGCCACCAGCGTTCAGGGGGGTACGCAGTATTTT. Its protein product is CATSVQGGTQYF.

This chain links TRBV7-9 with TRBJ2-3, with a weak D call TRBD2 (6 bases). V lost 6 bases and J lost 0, with 16 bases in between. CDR1 and CDR2 from the germline V gene are SEHNR and FQNEAQ (reference sequence). The CDR3 loop spans 16 amino acids. The CDR3, as DNA: TGTGCCAGCAGTCTCAGACTAGAAATTAGCACAGATACGCAGTATTTT. It yields the protein CASSLRLEISTDTQYF.

This clone occurred a few times. This chain joins TRBV10-3 and TRBJ1-2; 8 bases are shared with TRBD1. The CDR3 extends over 12 amino acids. V dropped 11 bases and J dropped 4; count of bases not matched to a gene: 6. The germline CDR1 and CDR2 sequences are ENHRY and SYGVKD. The CDR3, as DNA: TGTGCCCTGGGACAGGACACCTATGGCTACACCTTC. Translation gives CALGQDTYGYTF.

The J gene is TRBJ1-1, the V gene TRBV7-2; TRBD1 matches 8 bases. The CDR3 is 15 residues long. In germline, CDR1 is SGHTA, CDR2 FQGNSA. Trimming took 8 bases from V and 1 from J; bases not matched to a gene: 9. The CDR3 loop reads CASEDRARANTEAFF. The CDR3 nucleotides read TGTGCCAGCGAGGACAGGGCGAGGGCGAACACTGAAGCTTTCTTT.

In its sample, this clone was seen a few times. V is TRBV9 and J is TRBJ2-3; D is possibly TRBD2 (6 bases). CDR1 and CDR2 (germline): SGDLS, YYNGEE. Trimming took off 0 bases at V and 4 bases at J, with 12 bases between the two ends. This CDR3 region has 15 residues. The CDR3 DNA reads as TGTGCCAGCAGCGTAGTCAGCGGGCGGGCAGATACGCAGTATTTT. Its translation: CASSVVSGRADTQYF.

This clone has more than one count but fewer than ten. V is TRBV30 and J is TRBJ2-1; perhaps TRBD2 as D (7 bases). V was pared by 2 bases and J by 8 bases, with 16 bases between. This CDR3 contains 14 residues. Germline CDR1 reads GTSNPN; CDR2 reads SVGIG (reference sequence). CDR3 sequence reads: CAWSLAPGGHEQFF. The CDR3 DNA sequence: TGTGCCTGGAGTCTCGCCCCCGGGGGGCATGAGCAGTTCTTC.

The chain links TRBV19 to TRBJ2-5; 7 nucleotides line up with TRBD1. Germline V CDR1 and CDR2: LNHDA, SQIVND (reference sequence). The CDR3 totals 14 residues. Trimming took 5 bases from V and 5 from J; bases not matched to a gene: 8. CDR3 nucleotide sequence: TGTGCCAGTAGTGGGGGACAGAGGGACGAGACCCAGTACTTC. It specifies CASSGGQRDETQYF.